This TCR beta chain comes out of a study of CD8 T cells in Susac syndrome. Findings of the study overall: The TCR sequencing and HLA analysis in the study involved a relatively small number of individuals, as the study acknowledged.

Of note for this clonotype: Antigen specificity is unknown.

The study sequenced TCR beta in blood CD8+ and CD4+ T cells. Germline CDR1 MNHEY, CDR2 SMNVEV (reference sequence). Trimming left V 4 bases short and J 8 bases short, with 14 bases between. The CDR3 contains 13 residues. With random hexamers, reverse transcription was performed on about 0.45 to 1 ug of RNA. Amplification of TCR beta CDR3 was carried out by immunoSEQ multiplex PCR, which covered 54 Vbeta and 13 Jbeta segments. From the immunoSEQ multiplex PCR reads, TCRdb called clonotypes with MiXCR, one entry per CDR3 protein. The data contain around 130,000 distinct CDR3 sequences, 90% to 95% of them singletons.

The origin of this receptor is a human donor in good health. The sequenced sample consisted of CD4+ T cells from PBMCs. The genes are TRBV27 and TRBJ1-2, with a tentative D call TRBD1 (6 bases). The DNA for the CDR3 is TGTGCCAGCAGTTCTAACAGGGTGAGCGGCTACACCTTC. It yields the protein CASSSNRVSGYTF.